This T cell receptor beta chain came from a study of human T cells and chemical hapten exposure. Study-wide context: In the approximately 24-week study, patients were dosed weekly with diphenylcyclopropenone on the scalp throughout. Study outcomes and limitations: Patch test score rose with PT1 expanded TCRs, significant at 8, 16, 32, not 4.

The sample's time point: patch test 2, 6 weeks after DPC sensitization. The treatment: therapeutic diphenylcyclopropenone sensitization with weekly scalp DPC. In TCRdb, the RACE reads were re-called with MiXCR into one record per CDR3 protein. The sample shows 330,000 or so distinct CDR3 sequences, nearly 6.5% of them seen only once. This CDR3 is built from 16 residues. The germline V gene has CDR1 SGHDT and CDR2 YYEEEE. The germline V and J ends were trimmed by 5 bases and 6 bases, with 23 bases remaining between them. Comments on this clonotype: Its matching antigen is unknown.

The sample consisted of whole blood, taken in connection with sensitization to the hapten diphenylcyclopropenone (DPC). The TCR sequence derives from a woman under 30 with alopecia areata. Some clones in this sample may be carry-over from other donors' samples. The J gene is TRBJ1-2, the V gene TRBV5-6; no clear D gene. This CDR3 is CASSPSRQDGFDGYTF. The CDR3 nucleotides read TGTGCCAGCAGTCCCAGTCGGCAGGACGGTTTCGATGGCTACACCTTC.